This TCR beta chain was profiled in a study of CD8+CD57+ T cells in acquired aplastic anemia. Looking at the study overall: Sorted CD4+ and CD8+ cells gave an average of around 3.3 ug of DNA.

Investigators profiled TCR beta VDJ and CDR3 from genomic DNA template. TCRdb re-called the reads with MiXCR, one entry per CDR3 protein. Of some 200,000 distinct CDR3 sequences in the sample, more than 45% were seen once. About this clonotype itself: The antigen is unknown.

CDR3 length: 14 residues. Trimming shortened V by 3 bases and J by 4 bases, and 10 bases separated the two germline ends. CDR1 and CDR2 from the germline V gene are SGHTA and FQGNSA. Overall study findings and caveats: About 28 sequences, all CD8+ CDR3, were shared between patients and controls.

Sequencing was done on patients that had shown CD8+CD57+ cell expansion by flow cytometry. The sequence derives from a human donor with aplastic anemia. The genes are TRBV7-2 and TRBJ1-5; possibly TRBD1 for D (5 bases). The sample comprised sorted CD4+, CD8+, or CD8+CD57+ T cells (not recorded which) from PBMCs. This CDR3 is CASSFGHVNQPQHF. In DNA, the CDR3 is TGTGCCAGCAGCTTTGGACATGTAAATCAGCCCCAGCATTTT.